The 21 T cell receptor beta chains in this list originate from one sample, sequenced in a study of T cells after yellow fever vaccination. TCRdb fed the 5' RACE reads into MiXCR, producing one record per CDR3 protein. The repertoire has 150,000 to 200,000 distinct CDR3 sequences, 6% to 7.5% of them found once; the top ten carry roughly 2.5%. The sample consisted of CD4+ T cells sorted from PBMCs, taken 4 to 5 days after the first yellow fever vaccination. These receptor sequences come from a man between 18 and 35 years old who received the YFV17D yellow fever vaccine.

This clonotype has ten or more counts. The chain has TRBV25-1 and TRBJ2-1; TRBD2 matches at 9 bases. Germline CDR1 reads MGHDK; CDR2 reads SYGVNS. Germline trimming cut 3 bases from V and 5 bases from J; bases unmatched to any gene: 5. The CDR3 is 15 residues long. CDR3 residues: CASSDSGGGDNEQFF. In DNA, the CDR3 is TGTGCCAGCAGTGATAGCGGGGGTGGGGACAATGAGCAGTTCTTC.

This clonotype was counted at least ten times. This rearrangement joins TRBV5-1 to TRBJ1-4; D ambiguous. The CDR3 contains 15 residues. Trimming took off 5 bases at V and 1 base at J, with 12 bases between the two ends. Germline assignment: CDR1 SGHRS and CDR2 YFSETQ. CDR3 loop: CASSEGTVTNEKLFF. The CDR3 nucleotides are TGCGCCAGCAGTGAGGGAACTGTAACTAATGAAAAACTGTTTTTT.

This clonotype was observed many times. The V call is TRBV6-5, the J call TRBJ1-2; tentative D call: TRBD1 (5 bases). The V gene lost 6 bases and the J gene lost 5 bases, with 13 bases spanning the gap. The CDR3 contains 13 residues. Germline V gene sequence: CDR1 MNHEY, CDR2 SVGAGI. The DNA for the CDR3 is TGTGCCAGCAGCCCAGGACACCTTTATGGCTACACCTTC. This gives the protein CASSPGHLYGYTF.

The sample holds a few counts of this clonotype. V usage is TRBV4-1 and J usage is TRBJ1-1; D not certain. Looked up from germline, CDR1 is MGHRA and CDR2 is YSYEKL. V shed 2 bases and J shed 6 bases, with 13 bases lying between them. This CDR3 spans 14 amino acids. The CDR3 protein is CASSQPGKRAEAFF. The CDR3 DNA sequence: TGCGCCAGCAGCCAACCTGGGAAGCGCGCTGAAGCTTTCTTT.

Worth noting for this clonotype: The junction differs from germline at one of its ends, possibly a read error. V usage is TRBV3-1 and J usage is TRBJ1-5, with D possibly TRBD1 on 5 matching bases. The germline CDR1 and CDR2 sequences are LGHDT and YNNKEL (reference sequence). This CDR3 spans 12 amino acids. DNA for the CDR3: TGTGCCTGCAGCGACAGTATCCAGCCCCAGCATTTT. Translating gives CACSDSIQPQHF.

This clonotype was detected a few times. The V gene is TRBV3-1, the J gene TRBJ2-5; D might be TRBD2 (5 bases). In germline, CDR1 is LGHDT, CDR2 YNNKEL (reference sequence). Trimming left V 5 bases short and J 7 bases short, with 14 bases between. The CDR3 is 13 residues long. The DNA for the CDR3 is TGTGCCAGCAGCGAGGGCACAGTCGGGACCCAGTACTTC. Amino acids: CASSEGTVGTQYF.

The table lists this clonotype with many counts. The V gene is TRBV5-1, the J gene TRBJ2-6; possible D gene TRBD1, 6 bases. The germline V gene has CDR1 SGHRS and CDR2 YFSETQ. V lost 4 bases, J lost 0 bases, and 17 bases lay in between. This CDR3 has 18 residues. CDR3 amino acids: CASSRNPRDISGANVLTF. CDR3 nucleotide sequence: TGCGCCAGCAGCCGGAACCCTCGGGACATCTCTGGGGCCAACGTCCTGACTTTC.

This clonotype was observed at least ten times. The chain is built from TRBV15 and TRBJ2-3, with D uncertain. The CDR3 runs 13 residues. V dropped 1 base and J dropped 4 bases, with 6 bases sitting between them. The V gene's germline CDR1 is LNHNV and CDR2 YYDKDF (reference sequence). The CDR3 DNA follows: TGTGCCACCAGCAGAGCCCACTCAGATACGCAGTATTTT. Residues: CATSRAHSDTQYF.

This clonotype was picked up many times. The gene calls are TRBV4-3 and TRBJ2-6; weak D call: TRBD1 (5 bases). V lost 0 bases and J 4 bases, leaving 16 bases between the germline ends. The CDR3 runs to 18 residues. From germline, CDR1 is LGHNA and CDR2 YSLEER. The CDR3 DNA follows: TGCGCCAGCAGCCAAGAAGCAGGGATCTACGCGGGGGCCAACGTCCTGACTTTC. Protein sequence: CASSQEAGIYAGANVLTF.

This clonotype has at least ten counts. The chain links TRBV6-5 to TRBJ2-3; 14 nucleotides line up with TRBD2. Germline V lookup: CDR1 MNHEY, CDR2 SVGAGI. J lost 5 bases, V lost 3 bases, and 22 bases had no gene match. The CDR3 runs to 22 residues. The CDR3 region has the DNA TGTGCCAGCAGTTATCCATCCTCTTACTCAAGACTAGCGGGGGGGCGTCAAGATACGCAGTATTTT. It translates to CASSYPSSYSRLAGGRQDTQYF.

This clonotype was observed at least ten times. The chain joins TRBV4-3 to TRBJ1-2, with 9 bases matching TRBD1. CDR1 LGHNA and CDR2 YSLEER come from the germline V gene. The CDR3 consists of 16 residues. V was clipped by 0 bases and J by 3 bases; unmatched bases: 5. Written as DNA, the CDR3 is TGCGCCAGCAGCCAAGAAAGGGACAGGGATTACTATGGCTACACCTTC. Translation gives CASSQERDRDYYGYTF.

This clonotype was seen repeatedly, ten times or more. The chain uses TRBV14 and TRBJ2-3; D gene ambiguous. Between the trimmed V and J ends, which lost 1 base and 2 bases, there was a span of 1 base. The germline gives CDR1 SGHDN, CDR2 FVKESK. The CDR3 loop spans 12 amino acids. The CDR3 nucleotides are TGTGCCAGCAGCCAAGCCACAGATACGCAGTATTTT. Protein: CASSQATDTQYF.

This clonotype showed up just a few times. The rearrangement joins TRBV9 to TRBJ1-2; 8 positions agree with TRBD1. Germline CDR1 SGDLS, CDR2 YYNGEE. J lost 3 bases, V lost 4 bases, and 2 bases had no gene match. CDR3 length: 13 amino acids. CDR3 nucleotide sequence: TGTGCCAGCAGCCCACAGGGGGACTATGGCTACACCTTC. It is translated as CASSPQGDYGYTF.

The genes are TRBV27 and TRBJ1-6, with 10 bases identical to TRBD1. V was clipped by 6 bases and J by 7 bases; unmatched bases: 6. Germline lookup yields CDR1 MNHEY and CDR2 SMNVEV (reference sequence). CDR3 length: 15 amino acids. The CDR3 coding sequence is TGTGCCAGCAGGCCACCGGGACAGGGGAATTCACCCCTCCACTTT. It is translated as CASRPPGQGNSPLHF.

The CDR3: CARTTRQGGEQYV. CDR3 DNA: TGTGCCAGAACCACAAGACAGGGAGGAGAGCAGTACGTC. The V and J genes are TRBV5-3 and TRBJ2-7; D is perhaps TRBD1 (7 bases). TRBV5-3 is an open reading frame whose function is uncertain. The CDR3 is made up of 13 amino acids. V was pared by 6 bases and J by 7 bases, with 17 bases between.

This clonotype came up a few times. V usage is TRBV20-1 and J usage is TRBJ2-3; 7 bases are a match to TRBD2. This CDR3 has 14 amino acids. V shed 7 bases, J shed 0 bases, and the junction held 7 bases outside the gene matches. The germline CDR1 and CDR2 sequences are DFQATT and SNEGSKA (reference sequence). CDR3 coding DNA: TGCAGTGAAAAGCGGGGAGACAGCACAGATACGCAGTATTTT. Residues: CSEKRGDSTDTQYF.

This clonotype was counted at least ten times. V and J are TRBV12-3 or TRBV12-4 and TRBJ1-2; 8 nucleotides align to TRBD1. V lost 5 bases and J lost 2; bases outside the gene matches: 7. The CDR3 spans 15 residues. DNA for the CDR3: TGTGCCAGCAGTATCACCGGGACAGGCAACTATGGCTACACCTTC. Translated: CASSITGTGNYGYTF.

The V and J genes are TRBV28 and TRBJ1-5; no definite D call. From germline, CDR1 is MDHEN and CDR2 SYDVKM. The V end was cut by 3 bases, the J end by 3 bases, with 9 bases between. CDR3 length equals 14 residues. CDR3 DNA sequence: TGTGCCAGCAGTTTCTCTCAACACAATCAGCCCCAGCATTTT. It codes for CASSFSQHNQPQHF.

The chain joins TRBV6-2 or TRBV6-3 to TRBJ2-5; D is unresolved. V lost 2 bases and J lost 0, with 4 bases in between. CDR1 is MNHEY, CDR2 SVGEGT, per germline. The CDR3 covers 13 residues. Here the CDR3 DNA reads TGTGCCAGCAGTTACAGTTACCAAGAGACCCAGTACTTC. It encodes CASSYSYQETQYF.

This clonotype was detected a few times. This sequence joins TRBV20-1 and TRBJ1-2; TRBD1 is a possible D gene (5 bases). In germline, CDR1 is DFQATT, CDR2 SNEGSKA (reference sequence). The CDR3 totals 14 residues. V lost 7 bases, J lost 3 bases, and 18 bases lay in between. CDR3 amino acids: CSGGPPLGDYGYTF. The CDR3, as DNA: TGCAGTGGGGGTCCCCCCTTAGGGGACTATGGCTACACCTTC.

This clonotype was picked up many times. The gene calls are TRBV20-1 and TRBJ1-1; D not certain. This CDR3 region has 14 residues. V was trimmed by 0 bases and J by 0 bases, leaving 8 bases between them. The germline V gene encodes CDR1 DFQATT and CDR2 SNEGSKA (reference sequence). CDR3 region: CSARDHSVNTEAFF. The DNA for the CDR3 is TGCAGTGCTAGAGATCACTCGGTGAACACTGAAGCTTTCTTT.